This TCR beta chain was captured by sequencing in a study of PD-1 blockade in classical Hodgkin lymphoma (TCRdb year 2020). For the wider study: Nivolumab dosing was 3 mg/kg intravenously every 2 weeks, continuing until either disease progression or unacceptable toxicity. A peripheral blood immune signature of response to PD-1 blockade in classical Hodgkin lymphoma was defined using TCR beta sequencing and CyTOF. Results and caveats for the whole study, not just this receptor: CD4+ but not CD8+ TCR diversity rose significantly by C4D1 (p=0.0027 vs p=0.16), most apparent in complete responders (p=0.02). The study was restricted to a single clinical trial cohort, and the causes of repertoire differences, possibly disease activity or prior therapy, were left undefined. Lower diversity was observed in patients in whom nivolumab was started less than 1 year after ASCT, and these patients were excluded from later analyses so that confounding by immune reconstitution would be avoided. Among trial patients, those achieving complete response had baseline diversity similar to that of newly diagnosed patients, while diversity was significantly lower in partial responders and progressors. Newly diagnosed patients were reported to have lower baseline TCR diversity than healthy donors, and relapsed/refractory patients were reported to have lower baseline TCR diversity still.

The time point label, read with the paper, signifies: cycle 2 day 1 (C2D1) of nivolumab. All trial patients had relapsed after autologous stem cell transplantation, with cohorts A, B and C differing in prior brentuximab vedotin exposure. A total of fewer than 65 patients with relapsed/refractory classical Hodgkin lymphoma made up the trial cohort, and each patient's best overall response was complete response, partial response or progressive disease. In the multi-cohort phase II CheckMate 205 trial, trial patients received single-agent nivolumab. An independent review committee assessed best overall response using the 2007 International Working Group response criteria. Trial PBMCs were collected just before the start of nivolumab (C1D1) and during therapy at cycle 2 day 1 and cycle 4 day 1. After peripheral blood was drawn into 8 mL Vacutainer Cell Preparation Tubes, PBMCs were isolated by centrifugation and then cryopreserved.

Genomic DNA was extracted with the Qiagen DNeasy kit from unsorted PBMCs and from negatively selected CD4+ and CD8+ fractions. TCR beta CDR3 regions were amplified by immunoSEQ multiplex PCR using primers annealing to V and J segments. A synthetic immune receptor repertoire was used to minimize amplification bias, and remaining bias was computationally removed after sequencing. The paper's data handling went like this. Repertoire diversity was quantified as the Shannon entropy index using custom Python scripts. Unsorted, CD4+ and CD8+ repertoires were examined separately, except in combined analyses, for which CD4+ and CD8+ sequences were merged in silico. A clone counted as expanded when the clone's frequency after treatment rose at least 2-fold relative to C1D1, and clones undetected at baseline were given a pseudocount of 0.5. Singleton clones were defined as clones with 0 or 1 copy at C1D1, and non-singleton clones were defined as clones with 2 or more copies. Clones expanded in unsorted samples were assigned a CD4+, CD8+ or unknown annotation through matching of protein sequences in sorted samples from the same patient. Diversity changes from C1D1 to C4D1 were tested in paired samples using Wilcoxon tests. TCRdb holds this immuneACCESS table with in-frame rearrangements only. Some clones are missing; in checked studies, unresolved V genes explain under half, and the rest has no known cause. The DNA gave D and trimming, while V, J and clone size come from that table. The sample table lists under 80,000 clones, over 70% of them with a count of one. Roughly 9% of the sample lies in the top ten.

Turning to this clone: There is no known antigen for this receptor. No quality values exist for individual bases; no much larger clone is one base distant.

From the germline V gene (reference sequence), CDR1 is SEHNR and CDR2 is FQNEAQ. Relative to germline, V is missing 3 bases and J is missing 6 bases, with 11 bases of the junction outside any gene match. Inclusive of the bounding cysteine and phenylalanine, the CDR3 is 16 residues long. The read is trimmed to its CDR3 DNA, 48 bases read in frame from base 1. This chain joins TRBV7-9 to TRBJ2-7; 10 middle bases align to TRBD1. Here the sequenced sample was peripheral blood mononuclear cells (PBMCs), taken before the second cycle of nivolumab. The receptor's source is a human donor with classical Hodgkin lymphoma. The nucleotide sequence is TGTGCCAGCAGCTTCCCCGCAGACAGGGGGCAAGGCGAGCAGTACTTC. It translates as CASSFPADRGQGEQYF.